Each of the 22 T cell receptor beta chains below was sequenced from the same sample in a study of shared clonotypes between healthy human individuals. The data were produced by immunoSEQ multiplex PCR, yet TCRdb's version contains in-frame clones alone and is incomplete. The sample consists of 550,000 to 800,000 clones, less than 95% of them appearing once. The sequenced sample was memory CD8+ T cells from PBMCs. Subset here: CD45RO+ cells pooled with CCR7-negative TemRA cells. The receptor set was obtained from a man in his late teens or twenties in good health. Some clones in this sample may be carry-over from other donors' samples.

The chain joins TRBV6-5 to TRBJ2-2, with TRBD1 matching 9 bases. In germline, CDR1 is MNHEY, CDR2 SVGAGI. The CDR3 contains 16 residues. Unmatched junction bases numbered 9, after V lost 3 bases and J lost 7 bases. In DNA, the CDR3 is TGTGCCAGCAGTTATCTGGACAGGGGACGGTTCGGGGAGCTGTTTTTT. Amino acids: CASSYLDRGRFGELFF.

J is TRBJ1-5 and V is TRBV2, with D possibly being TRBD1 (5 bases). The CDR3 contains 16 residues. V was shortened by 8 bases and J by 7 bases, with 24 bases between the two germline ends. The germline V gene encodes CDR1 SNHLY and CDR2 FYNNEI. CDR3 bases: TGTGCCAGCGAAAAGTGGGGCCTTTCTCGGGTCCAGCCCCAGCATTTT. It encodes CASEKWGLSRVQPQHF.

The chain recombines TRBV14 with TRBJ2-1; 8 nucleotides line up with TRBD2. Germline assignment: CDR1 SGHDN and CDR2 FVKESK. After removal of 0 bases from V and 0 bases from J, the junction contained 1 base not matched to a gene. The CDR3 has 16 residues. The CDR3 DNA reads as TGTGCCAGCAGCCAAGAAAGCGGGAGCTCCTACAATGAGCAGTTCTTC. Its translation is CASSQESGSSYNEQFF.

The chain has TRBV5-1 and TRBJ2-6, with 7 bases identical to TRBD2. V trimming: 2 bases; J trimming: 2 bases; junction bases outside the gene matches: 7. The CDR3 is 17 amino acids. The V gene's germline CDR1 is SGHRS and CDR2 YFSETQ. The CDR3 here is CASSLSGGWTGANVLTF. The DNA for the CDR3 is TGCGCCAGCAGCTTATCGGGAGGTTGGACTGGGGCCAACGTCCTGACTTTC.

CDR3 sequence (DNA): TGTGCCAGTAGCTATTCGGGGACAGTTGAAGCTTTCTTT. It encodes CASSYSGTVEAFF. The chain carries TRBV19 and TRBJ1-1; 7 nucleotides line up with TRBD1. V gave up 6 bases and J gave up 7 bases; unmatched junction bases: 8. CDR3 length equals 13 residues. From germline, CDR1 is LNHDA and CDR2 SQIVND (reference sequence).

The CDR3 here is CASSERQGVDEQYF. The CDR3 bases are TGTGCCAGCAGTGAACGACAGGGGGTCGACGAGCAGTACTTC. The rearrangement joins TRBV2 to TRBJ2-5, with TRBD1 matching over 9 bases. The J call may be in error: the DNA end matches TRBJ2-7 better. Germline V gene data show CDR1 as SNHLY and CDR2 as FYNNEI. There are 14 residues in the CDR3.

The rearrangement links TRBV19 to TRBJ1-2; 7 bases map to TRBD1. CDR1 is LNHDA and CDR2 is SQIVND in the germline V gene (reference sequence). After removal of 7 bases from V and 8 bases from J, the junction contained 13 bases not matched to a gene. The CDR3 extends over 14 amino acids. The CDR3 spells CASTVDRAIRGYTF. CDR3 nucleotides: TGTGCCAGTACCGTCGACAGGGCTATTCGGGGCTACACCTTC.

The CDR3 loop is CSGRGGLAGVNEQFF. CDR3 bases: TGCAGCGGCCGGGGGGGACTAGCGGGAGTTAATGAGCAGTTCTTC. The rearrangement uses TRBV29-1 and TRBJ2-1; 14 bases agree with TRBD2. CDR3 length: 15 amino acids. Germline V gene lookup returns CDR1 SQVTM and CDR2 ANQGSEA. The V gene end was trimmed by 7 bases and the J gene end by 7 bases; junction bases not matched to a gene: 9.

This clone was detected only once. The gene calls are TRBV27 and TRBJ2-3; D might be TRBD1 (5 bases). This CDR3 comprises 13 residues. V lost 3 bases, J lost 6 bases, and 10 bases lay in between. Germline CDR1 MNHEY, CDR2 SMNVEV (reference sequence). The CDR3 region is CASSLNWGDTQYF. As DNA, the CDR3 is TGTGCCAGCAGTTTGAATTGGGGCGATACGCAGTATTTT.

This chain links TRBV5-4 with TRBJ1-2; D unresolved. V shed 2 bases and J shed 0 bases, with 8 bases lying between them. This CDR3 region has 14 residues. CDR1 SGHNT and CDR2 YYREEE come from the germline V gene (reference sequence). CDR3 sequence: CASSLFGSNYGYTF. The CDR3 DNA reads TGTGCCAGCAGCTTATTTGGGTCTAACTATGGCTACACCTTC.

This chain joins TRBV10-2 and TRBJ2-7; 10 nucleotides align to TRBD1. The V gene end was trimmed by 8 bases and the J gene end by 3 bases; junction bases not matched to a gene: 10. Germline V gene sequence: CDR1 WSHSY, CDR2 SAAADI. This CDR3 contains 15 residues. CDR3: CASGLPGQGNYEQYF. The CDR3 region has the DNA TGCGCCAGCGGACTCCCGGGACAGGGGAACTACGAGCAGTACTTC.

This clone was picked up one time. J is TRBJ1-1 and V is TRBV13; 10 bases match TRBD1. J was trimmed by 7 bases and V by 4 bases; bases with no gene match: 6. CDR1 and CDR2 (germline): PRHDT, FYEKMQ (reference sequence). This CDR3 is built from 14 residues. This chain's CDR3 is CASSYGTGELEAFF. CDR3 in DNA: TGTGCCAGCAGCTACGGGACAGGGGAACTTGAAGCTTTCTTT.

V and J are TRBV29-1 and TRBJ1-1, with D maybe TRBD1 (6 bases). The CDR3 is 14 residues long. CDR1 is SQVTM and CDR2 is ANQGSEA in the germline V gene. Trimming took off 4 bases at V and 2 bases at J, with 14 bases between the two ends. The CDR3 here is CSVGGADLNTEAFF. CDR3 nucleotide sequence: TGCAGCGTTGGGGGGGCGGATCTCAACACTGAAGCTTTCTTT. The full variable domain, completed using reference TRBV29-1 and TRBJ1-1, is SAVISQKPSRDICQRGTSLTIQCQVDSQVTMMFWYRQQPGQSLTLIATANQGSEATYESGFVIDKFPISRPNLTFSTLTVSNMSPEDSSIYLCSVGGADLNTEAFFGQGTRLTVV.

Only a few counts were recorded for this clone. This chain connects TRBV4-1 to TRBJ1-1, with TRBD1 matching 8 bases. Looked up from germline, CDR1 is MGHRA and CDR2 is YSYEKL. The CDR3 runs 14 residues. Trimming cost V 1 base and J 6 bases; bases outside gene matches: 4. Here the CDR3 reads CASSQGTGYPEAFF. CDR3 nucleotide sequence: TGCGCCAGCAGCCAAGGGACAGGGTATCCTGAAGCTTTCTTT.

The chain recombines TRBV9 with TRBJ2-1, with D hard to call. The CDR3 loop spans 15 amino acids. Deletions cut 4 bases from V and 0 bases from J, with 11 bases between. Germline values: CDR1 SGDLS, CDR2 YYNGEE. The CDR3 loop is CASSPHLSSYNEQFF. Here the CDR3 DNA reads TGTGCCAGCAGCCCTCACTTGAGCTCCTACAATGAGCAGTTCTTC. Full variable domain (rest looked up from reference TRBV9 and TRBJ2-1): DSGVTQTPKHLITATGQRVTLRCSPRSGDLSVYWYQQSLDQGLQFLIQYYNGEERAKGNILERFSAQQFPDLHSELNLSSLELGDSALYFCASSPHLSSYNEQFFGPGTRLTVL.

The chain recombines TRBV27 with TRBJ1-2; 7 positions agree with TRBD1. Trimming at V came to 0 bases and at J to 8 bases, leaving 3 bases not matched to a gene. In germline, CDR1 is MNHEY, CDR2 SMNVEV (reference sequence). The CDR3 is 13 residues long. The DNA for the CDR3 is TGTGCCAGCAGTTTATCGAGGGGGCGAGGCTACACCTTC. This gives the protein CASSLSRGRGYTF.

This clone was detected once. V usage is TRBV18 and J usage is TRBJ2-7; TRBD2 aligns across 10 bases. This CDR3 spans 15 amino acids. CDR1 is KGHSH and CDR2 is LQKENI in the germline V gene. V was pared by 3 bases and J by 5 bases, with 7 bases of the junction left unmatched. The CDR3 loop is CASSPGTSVTHEQYF. Written as DNA, the CDR3 is TGTGCCAGCTCACCCGGGACTAGCGTTACTCACGAGCAGTACTTC.

The CDR3 DNA reads TGTGCCAGCAGCCCAGGACTAGCGGGAGGTCCGGGCACCGGGGAGCTGTTTTTT. It is translated as CASSPGLAGGPGTGELFF. This chain links TRBV9 with TRBJ2-2, with 14 bases that match TRBD2. Germline-derived CDR1 and CDR2 are SGDLS and YYNGEE. V was clipped by 4 bases and J by 4 bases; unmatched bases: 9. This CDR3 region has 18 residues. The full variable domain, with the rest looked up from reference TRBV9 and TRBJ2-2, is DSGVTQTPKHLITATGQRVTLRCSPRSGDLSVYWYQQSLDQGLQFLIQYYNGEERAKGNILERFSAQQFPDLHSELNLSSLELGDSALYFCASSPGLAGGPGTGELFFGEGSRLTVL.

The genes are TRBV27 and TRBJ1-1, with TRBD1 matching 8 bases. The germline CDR1 and CDR2 sequences are MNHEY and SMNVEV (reference sequence). V lost 3 bases to trimming and J lost 0 bases; unmatched junction nucleotides: 6. CDR3 length equals 16 residues. In DNA, the CDR3 is TGTGCCAGCAGTTTCAGGGGGCCGACCTTGAACACTGAAGCTTTCTTT. Amino acids: CASSFRGPTLNTEAFF.

V usage is TRBV2 and J usage is TRBJ2-7, with D possibly being TRBD2 (6 bases). This CDR3 is built from 16 residues. Trimming took 4 bases from V and 1 from J, leaving 17 bases between them. The V gene's germline CDR1 is SNHLY and CDR2 FYNNEI. For the CDR3, the DNA is TGTGCCAGCAGTGCCCGGAGGGGAGAAGTGTCCTACGAGCAGTACTTC. Translation gives CASSARRGEVSYEQYF.

The V and J genes are TRBV27 and TRBJ2-1, with 10 bases that match TRBD1. Germline CDR1 and CDR2: MNHEY and SMNVEV (reference sequence). CDR3 length equals 20 residues. J lost 4 bases, V lost 5 bases, and 20 bases had no gene match. The CDR3 spells CASSTGTGADGASHYNEQFF. The CDR3 nucleotides read TGTGCCAGCAGTACCGGGACAGGGGCTGACGGGGCCTCGCATTACAATGAGCAGTTCTTC.

The chain has TRBV29-1 and TRBJ1-2, with D possibly matching TRBD1 (5 bases). Trimming cost V 5 bases and J 0 bases, with 13 bases left between them. CDR1 SQVTM and CDR2 ANQGSEA come from the germline V gene. The CDR3 is 14 residues long. The CDR3 DNA sequence: TGCAGCGTTCCCCGGGACGGATCTAACTATGGCTACACCTTC. Translating gives CSVPRDGSNYGYTF.